These T cell receptor beta chains were read from a single sample in a study of blood T cell repertoires in COVID-19. Sequencing was performed with immunoSEQ multiplex PCR; in TCRdb, only in-frame clones are kept and a portion is missing. The sample lists about 120,000 clones, roughly 72% occurring once. The sample taken for sequencing was peripheral blood. The receptors stem from a man in his 60s with acute or convalescent COVID-19. CDR3s include the opening cysteine and the closing phenylalanine or tryptophan. The order of the fields is J gene, clone size, V gene, D gene, CDR3 DNA, CDR3 protein. The D gene is left open where the match is weak. Some rows mark clone size as missing; the rest say once, few, many or name a class of expanded clone.

j_call: TRBJ2-3
clone_size: NA
v_call: TRBV30
d_call: TRBD2
cdr3_nt: TGTGCCTGGTCTAGCGGGAGAACCACAGATACGCAGTATTTT
cdr3_aa: CAWSSGRTTDTQYF

j_call: TRBJ1-6
clone_size: NA
v_call: TRBV5-1
d_call: TRBD1
cdr3_nt: TGCGCCAGCAGCTTCTCGGACAGGTCCTATAATTCACCCCTCCACTTT
cdr3_aa: CASSFSDRSYNSPLHF

j_call: TRBJ1-1
clone_size: NA
v_call: TRBV6-1
d_call: NA
cdr3_nt: TGTGCCAGCAGTGAACCCCTTATTGACACTGAAGCTTTCTTT
cdr3_aa: CASSEPLIDTEAFF

j_call: TRBJ2-4
clone_size: few
v_call: TRBV10-3
d_call: NA
cdr3_nt: TGTGCCATCAGTGAGTCGACAGGTGGGAACATTCAGTACTTC
cdr3_aa: CAISESTGGNIQYF

j_call: TRBJ2-4
clone_size: NA
v_call: TRBV18
d_call: TRBD2
cdr3_nt: TGTGCCAGCTCACCCTCGGGAGGCAAAAACATTCAGTACTTC
cdr3_aa: CASSPSGGKNIQYF

j_call: TRBJ1-2
clone_size: NA
v_call: TRBV21-1
d_call: NA
cdr3_nt: TGTGCCAGCAGCAAAGCAGAGGGGGGGTATGGCTACACCTTC
cdr3_aa: CASSKAEGGYGYTF

j_call: TRBJ1-6
clone_size: NA
v_call: TRBV2
d_call: NA
cdr3_nt: TGTGCCAGCAACGGAGATTCACCCCTCCACTTT
cdr3_aa: CASNGDSPLHF

j_call: TRBJ1-1
clone_size: NA
v_call: TRBV25-1
d_call: TRBD1
cdr3_nt: TGTGCCAGCATCCGACAGGGCTCGAACACTGAAGCTTTCTTT
cdr3_aa: CASIRQGSNTEAFF

j_call: TRBJ2-1
clone_size: few
v_call: TRBV5-1
d_call: TRBD1
cdr3_nt: TGCGCCAGCAGCTCCCGGACAGGGACCTACAATGAGCAGTTCTTC
cdr3_aa: CASSSRTGTYNEQFF

j_call: TRBJ1-4
clone_size: NA
v_call: TRBV20-1
d_call: NA
cdr3_nt: TGCAGTGCTAGTCTTCCAACTAATGAAAAACTGTTTTTT
cdr3_aa: CSASLPTNEKLFF

j_call: TRBJ1-2
clone_size: NA
v_call: TRBV2
d_call: NA
cdr3_nt: TGTGCCAGCAGTCCTCGGACACTGACGGACTATGGCTACACCTTC
cdr3_aa: CASSPRTLTDYGYTF

j_call: TRBJ1-1
clone_size: once
v_call: TRBV6-5
d_call: TRBD1
cdr3_nt: TGTGCCAGCAGTTCGGACAGGGCCGATGTTCGCACTGAAGCTTTCTTT
cdr3_aa: CASSSDRADVRTEAFF

j_call: TRBJ1-5
clone_size: NA
v_call: TRBV9
d_call: TRBD1
cdr3_nt: TGTGCCAGCAGCGGCGGGACAGGCTTTTTCCCCCAGCATTTT
cdr3_aa: CASSGGTGFFPQHF

j_call: TRBJ1-1
clone_size: few
v_call: TRBV9
d_call: TRBD1
cdr3_nt: TGTGCCAGCAGCGGAGGACAGGGGATGAGGAACACTGAAGCTTTCTTT
cdr3_aa: CASSGGQGMRNTEAFF

j_call: TRBJ1-1
clone_size: NA
v_call: TRBV5-1
d_call: NA
cdr3_nt: TGCGCCAGCAGCTTGGACCTGGGCGAAGCTTTCTTT
cdr3_aa: CASSLDLGEAFF

j_call: TRBJ1-2
clone_size: NA
v_call: TRBV7-9
d_call: TRBD1
cdr3_nt: TGTGCCAGCAGCGTTGGGGGCCAGGGGGTTGTGAACTATGGCTACACCTTC
cdr3_aa: CASSVGGQGVVNYGYTF

j_call: TRBJ2-7
clone_size: NA
v_call: TRBV20-1
d_call: NA
cdr3_nt: TGCAGTGCTAGGACAGGCTTCGAGCAGTACTTC
cdr3_aa: CSARTGFEQYF

j_call: TRBJ1-6
clone_size: NA
v_call: TRBV6-1
d_call: NA
cdr3_nt: TGTGCCAGCAGTGAAGCGCTAGGCTCCTATAATTCACCCCTCCACTTT
cdr3_aa: CASSEALGSYNSPLHF

j_call: TRBJ1-4
clone_size: NA
v_call: TRBV19
d_call: TRBD1
cdr3_nt: TGTGCCAGTAGTCTCCGGACAGGCGGAAATGAAAAACTGTTTTTT
cdr3_aa: CASSLRTGGNEKLFF

j_call: TRBJ1-1
clone_size: NA
v_call: TRBV5-1
d_call: NA
cdr3_nt: TGCGCCAGCAGCAACAGACGGGAGAACACTGAAGCTTTCTTT
cdr3_aa: CASSNRRENTEAFF

j_call: TRBJ1-1
clone_size: NA
v_call: TRBV5-1
d_call: NA
cdr3_nt: TGCGCCAGCAGGACCCAAGCCGGAGTTGTTGGCAACACTGAAGCTTTCTTT
cdr3_aa: CASRTQAGVVGNTEAFF

j_call: TRBJ1-3
clone_size: NA
v_call: TRBV4-1
d_call: NA
cdr3_nt: TGCGCCAGCAGCCAAGATTGGCAGCCGAGGTCTGGAAACACCATATATTTT
cdr3_aa: CASSQDWQPRSGNTIYF

j_call: TRBJ1-5
clone_size: NA
v_call: TRBV13
d_call: TRBD1
cdr3_nt: TGTGCCAGCAGCTTAGGAATAATGGACAGGTCGGATCAGCCCCAGCATTTT
cdr3_aa: CASSLGIMDRSDQPQHF

j_call: TRBJ2-7
clone_size: NA
v_call: TRBV7-9
d_call: TRBD1
cdr3_nt: TGTGCCAGCAGCGTCATGACAGGGGGCACCGAGCAGTACTTC
cdr3_aa: CASSVMTGGTEQYF

j_call: TRBJ2-1
clone_size: NA
v_call: TRBV27
d_call: TRBD2
cdr3_nt: TGTGCCAGCAGTTTTCGAGCGGGGGGGCCCAATGAGCAGTTCTTC
cdr3_aa: CASSFRAGGPNEQFF

j_call: TRBJ1-6
clone_size: few
v_call: TRBV6-1
d_call: NA
cdr3_nt: TGTGCCAGCAGTGATAGTCGCGGGGGACGTACTACTAATTCACCCCTCCACTTT
cdr3_aa: CASSDSRGGRTTNSPLHF

j_call: TRBJ2-7
clone_size: NA
v_call: TRBV27
d_call: NA
cdr3_nt: TGTGCCAGCGGGTTTAGAGGCGACGAGCAGTACTTC
cdr3_aa: CASGFRGDEQYF

j_call: TRBJ2-1
clone_size: NA
v_call: TRBV10-3
d_call: NA
cdr3_nt: TGTGCCATCAGTGGAGCGAGGAGGGTAGGTGAGCAGTTCTTC
cdr3_aa: CAISGARRVGEQFF

j_call: TRBJ2-1
clone_size: once
v_call: TRBV3-1/TRBV3-2
d_call: TRBD2
cdr3_nt: TGTGCCAGCAGCCGAAGTAGCGGGAGCTCCTACAATGAGCAGTTCTTC
cdr3_aa: CASSRSSGSSYNEQFF

j_call: TRBJ2-7
clone_size: NA
v_call: TRBV4-1
d_call: NA
cdr3_nt: TGCGCCAGCAGCCAATCCCCGGGTTTCGGCGAGCAGTACTTC
cdr3_aa: CASSQSPGFGEQYF

j_call: TRBJ2-7
clone_size: NA
v_call: TRBV5-6
d_call: TRBD2
cdr3_nt: TGTGCCAGCAGCTCTCCCCGGGGGGGCTCCTACGAGCAGTACTTC
cdr3_aa: CASSSPRGGSYEQYF

j_call: TRBJ1-4
clone_size: NA
v_call: TRBV10-2
d_call: TRBD1
cdr3_nt: TGCGCCAGCAGGGATGGGACAGGGAATGAAAAACTGTTTTTT
cdr3_aa: CASRDGTGNEKLFF

j_call: TRBJ1-2
clone_size: NA
v_call: TRBV3-1/TRBV3-2
d_call: NA
cdr3_nt: TGTGCCAGCAGCCAAGAGGCCGGGTATGGCTACACCTTC
cdr3_aa: CASSQEAGYGYTF

j_call: TRBJ2-7
clone_size: NA
v_call: TRBV30
d_call: TRBD2
cdr3_nt: TGTGCCTGGACCATGAGCGGACTAGCGGGAGGGCTCCTCGTTAGGGAGCAGTACTTC
cdr3_aa: CAWTMSGLAGGLLVREQYF

j_call: TRBJ1-6
clone_size: NA
v_call: TRBV19
d_call: TRBD1
cdr3_nt: TGTGCCAGCGGGGACAGGGCTAATTCACCCCTCCACTTT
cdr3_aa: CASGDRANSPLHF

j_call: TRBJ1-2
clone_size: NA
v_call: TRBV30
d_call: TRBD1
cdr3_nt: TGTGCCTGCCCCCCTAAACAGGGGGCGAGCTATGGCTACACCTTC
cdr3_aa: CACPPKQGASYGYTF

j_call: TRBJ1-1
clone_size: NA
v_call: TRBV30
d_call: TRBD1
cdr3_nt: TGTGCCTGGGGGACGAGGGCAGGGGGTGCCTACACTGAAGCTTTCTTT
cdr3_aa: CAWGTRAGGAYTEAFF

j_call: TRBJ1-5
clone_size: NA
v_call: TRBV12-3/TRBV12-4
d_call: NA
cdr3_nt: TGTGCCAGCAGTGATTACATCAATCAGCCCCAGCATTTT
cdr3_aa: CASSDYINQPQHF

j_call: TRBJ1-1
clone_size: few
v_call: TRBV28
d_call: NA
cdr3_nt: TGTGCCAGCCAAAACAGGGATGAAGCTTTCTTT
cdr3_aa: CASQNRDEAFF

j_call: TRBJ2-1
clone_size: few
v_call: TRBV7-8
d_call: TRBD2
cdr3_nt: TGTGCCAGCAGCTTAAAGCGGGAGAACGGCTACAATGAGCAGTTCTTC
cdr3_aa: CASSLKRENGYNEQFF

j_call: TRBJ1-2
clone_size: NA
v_call: TRBV4-2
d_call: NA
cdr3_nt: TGTGCCAGCAGCCATGCTACGGTAAACAGGACAAGGAGCGACTATGGCTACACCTTC
cdr3_aa: CASSHATVNRTRSDYGYTF

j_call: TRBJ2-1
clone_size: NA
v_call: TRBV5-1
d_call: TRBD2
cdr3_nt: TGCGCCAGCAGCTTGGCACTAGCGGGCCCCAATGAGCAGTTCTTC
cdr3_aa: CASSLALAGPNEQFF

j_call: TRBJ1-2
clone_size: once
v_call: TRBV29-1
d_call: TRBD1
cdr3_nt: TGCAGCGTCCGGGACAGGGAAGGCTACACCTTC
cdr3_aa: CSVRDREGYTF

j_call: TRBJ1-2
clone_size: NA
v_call: TRBV10-2
d_call: NA
cdr3_nt: TGCGCCAGCAGTGAGGGAGGTCGGGGTCCCTATGGCTACACCTTC
cdr3_aa: CASSEGGRGPYGYTF

j_call: TRBJ1-1
clone_size: NA
v_call: TRBV29-1
d_call: NA
cdr3_nt: TGCAGCGTTCTGATAGGCGCCACGGGCACTGAAGCTTTCTTT
cdr3_aa: CSVLIGATGTEAFF

j_call: TRBJ2-3
clone_size: once
v_call: TRBV11-2
d_call: NA
cdr3_nt: TGTGCCAGCAGCTCAGCGGGCAGCACAGATACGCAGTATTTT
cdr3_aa: CASSSAGSTDTQYF

j_call: TRBJ2-6
clone_size: NA
v_call: TRBV9
d_call: NA
cdr3_nt: TGTGCCAGCAGCCGGTCAGGTTCTGGGGCCAACGTCCTGACTTTC
cdr3_aa: CASSRSGSGANVLTF

j_call: TRBJ2-3
clone_size: NA
v_call: TRBV5-1
d_call: TRBD1
cdr3_nt: TGCGCCAGCAGCGAGGGACAGATAGCCGATACGCAGTATTTT
cdr3_aa: CASSEGQIADTQYF

j_call: TRBJ2-1
clone_size: NA
v_call: TRBV5-6
d_call: TRBD2
cdr3_nt: TGTGCCAGCAGCTGGACTAGCGGGGCCATTTACAATGAGCAGTTCTTC
cdr3_aa: CASSWTSGAIYNEQFF

j_call: TRBJ1-2
clone_size: few
v_call: TRBV5-1
d_call: NA
cdr3_nt: TGCGCCAGCAGCTTGCCAGGGTCAACTAACTATGGCTACACCTTC
cdr3_aa: CASSLPGSTNYGYTF

j_call: TRBJ2-1
clone_size: NA
v_call: TRBV1
d_call: NA
cdr3_nt: TGCACCAGCAGCCAAGATGTAGAGGGGACTAGTCTCCTGACAGCCGATGAGCAGTTCTTC
cdr3_aa: CTSSQDVEGTSLLTADEQFF